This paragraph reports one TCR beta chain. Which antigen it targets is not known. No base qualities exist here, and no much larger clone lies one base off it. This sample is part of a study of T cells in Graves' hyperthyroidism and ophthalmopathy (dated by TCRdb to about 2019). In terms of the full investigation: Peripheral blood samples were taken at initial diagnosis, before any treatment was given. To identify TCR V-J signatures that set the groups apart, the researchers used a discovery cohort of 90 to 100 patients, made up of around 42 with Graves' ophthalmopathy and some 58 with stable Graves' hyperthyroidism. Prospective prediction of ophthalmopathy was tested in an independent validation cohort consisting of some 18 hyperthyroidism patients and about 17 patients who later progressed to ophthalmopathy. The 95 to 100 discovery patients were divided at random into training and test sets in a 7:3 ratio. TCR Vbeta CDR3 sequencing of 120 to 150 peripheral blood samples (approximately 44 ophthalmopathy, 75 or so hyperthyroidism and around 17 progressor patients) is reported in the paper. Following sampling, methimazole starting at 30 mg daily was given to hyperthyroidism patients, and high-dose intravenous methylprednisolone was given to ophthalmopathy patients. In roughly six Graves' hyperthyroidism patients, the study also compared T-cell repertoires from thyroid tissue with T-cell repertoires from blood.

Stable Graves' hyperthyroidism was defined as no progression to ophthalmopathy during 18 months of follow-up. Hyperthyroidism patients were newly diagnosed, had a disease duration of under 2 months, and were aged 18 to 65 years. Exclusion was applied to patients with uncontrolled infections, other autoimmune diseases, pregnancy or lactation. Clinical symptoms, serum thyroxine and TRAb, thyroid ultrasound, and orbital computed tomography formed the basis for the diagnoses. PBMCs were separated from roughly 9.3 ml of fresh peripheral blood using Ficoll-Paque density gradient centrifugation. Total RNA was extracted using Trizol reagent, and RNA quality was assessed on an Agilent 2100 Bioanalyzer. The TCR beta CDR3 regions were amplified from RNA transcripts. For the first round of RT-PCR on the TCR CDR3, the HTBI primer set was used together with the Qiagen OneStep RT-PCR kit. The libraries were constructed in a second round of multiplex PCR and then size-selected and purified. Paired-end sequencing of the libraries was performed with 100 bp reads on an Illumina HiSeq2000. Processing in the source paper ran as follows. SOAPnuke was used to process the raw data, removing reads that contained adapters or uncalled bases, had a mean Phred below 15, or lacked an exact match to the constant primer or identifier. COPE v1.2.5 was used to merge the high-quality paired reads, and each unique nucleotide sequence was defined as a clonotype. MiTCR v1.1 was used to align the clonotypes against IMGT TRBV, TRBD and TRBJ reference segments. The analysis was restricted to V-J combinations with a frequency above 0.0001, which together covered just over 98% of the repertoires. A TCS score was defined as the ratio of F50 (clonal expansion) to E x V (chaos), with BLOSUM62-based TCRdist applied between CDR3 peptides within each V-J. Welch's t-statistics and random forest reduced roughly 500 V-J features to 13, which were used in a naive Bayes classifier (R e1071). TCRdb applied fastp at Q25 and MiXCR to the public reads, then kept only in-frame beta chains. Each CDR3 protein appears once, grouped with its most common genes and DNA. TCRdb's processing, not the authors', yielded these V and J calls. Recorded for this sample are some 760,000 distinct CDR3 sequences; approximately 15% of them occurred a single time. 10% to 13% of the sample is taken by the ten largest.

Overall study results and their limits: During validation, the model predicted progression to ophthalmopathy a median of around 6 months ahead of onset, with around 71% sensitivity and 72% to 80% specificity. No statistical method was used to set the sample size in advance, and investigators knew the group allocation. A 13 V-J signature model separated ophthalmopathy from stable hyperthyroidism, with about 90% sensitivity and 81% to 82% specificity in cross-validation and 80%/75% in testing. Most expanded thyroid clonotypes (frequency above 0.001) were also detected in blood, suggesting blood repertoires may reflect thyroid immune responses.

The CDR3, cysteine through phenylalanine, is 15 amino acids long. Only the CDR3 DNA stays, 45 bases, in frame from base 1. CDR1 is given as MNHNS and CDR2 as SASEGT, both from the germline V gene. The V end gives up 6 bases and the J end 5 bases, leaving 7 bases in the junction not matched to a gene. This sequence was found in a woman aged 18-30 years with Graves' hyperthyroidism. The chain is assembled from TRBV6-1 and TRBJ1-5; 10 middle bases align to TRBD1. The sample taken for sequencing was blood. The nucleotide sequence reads TGTGCCAGCAGCCCCCGAGGACAGGGGGATCAGCCCCAGCATTTT. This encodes CASSPRGQGDQPQHF.